This T cell receptor beta chain was sequenced during a study of T cell responses to AZD1222 COVID-19 vaccine. Study findings and constraints: The donors showed a predominance of white British ancestry and of females, with possible underestimation of clonal diversity.

The repertoire was sequenced with immunoSEQ multiplex PCR; TCRdb's copy has only in-frame clones and lacks some. Seen here are more than 95,000 clones, roughly 85% observed once, and the top ten hold approximately 4.4%. This clone was found many times. Its target is not known. In germline, CDR1 is LGHDT, CDR2 YNNKEL (reference sequence). The CDR3 runs to 17 residues. The V gene lost 0 bases and the J gene lost 1 base, with 15 bases spanning the gap. The sequence was collected from an adult who received the AZD1222 COVID-19 vaccine. The source material was peripheral blood, sampled 28 days after the second AZD1222 dose. This chain connects TRBV3-1 (or the pseudogene TRBV3-2) to TRBJ1-2, with D tentatively TRBD1 (6 bases). As DNA, the CDR3 is TGTGCCAGCAGCCAAGATTTTGTGCAGGGGATTAACTATGGCTACACCTTC. Translation: CASSQDFVQGINYGYTF.